A selection of T cell receptor beta chains follows, all from one sample in a study of PD-1 blockade in classical Hodgkin lymphoma. Some clones are missing from TCRdb's copy, which holds only in-frame ones; the method was immunoSEQ multiplex PCR. The sample has about 90,000 clones; 65% to 85% are singletons. This material consisted of peripheral blood mononuclear cells (PBMCs), taken before the fourth cycle of nivolumab. Receptors were obtained from a human donor with classical Hodgkin lymphoma. Each CDR3 is given with its conserved first and last residue. The D gene is left open where the match is weak. Some rows mark clone size as missing; the rest say once, few, many or name a class of expanded clone.

NA	TRBJ2-1	TRBV29-1	NA	CSGQRMSEQFF	TGCAGCGGCCAGCGAATGAGTGAGCAGTTCTTC
NA	TRBJ2-1	TRBV19	TRBD2	CASSIRLAASYNEQFF	TGTGCCAGTAGTATTCGTCTAGCGGCTTCCTACAATGAGCAGTTCTTC
NA	TRBJ2-3	TRBV25-1	NA	CASSEGGAGGTQYF	TGTGCCAGCAGTGAAGGAGGGGCCGGAGGTACGCAGTATTTT
NA	TRBJ2-7	TRBV11-3	TRBD1	CASSPGQGSSYEQYF	TGTGCCAGCAGCCCGGGACAGGGGTCCTCCTACGAGCAGTACTTC
NA	TRBJ2-1	TRBV2	TRBD2	CASSEATSGYNEQFF	TGTGCCAGCAGTGAAGCGACTAGCGGATACAATGAGCAGTTCTTC
NA	TRBJ1-1	TRBV15	NA	CATSREGVEAFF	TGTGCCACCAGCAGAGAGGGGGTTGAAGCTTTCTTT
NA	TRBJ1-5	TRBV19	NA	CASSITGWLNQPQHF	TGTGCCAGTAGTATAACGGGGTGGTTAAATCAGCCCCAGCATTTT
NA	TRBJ2-6	TRBV19	TRBD1	CASSRTGPGGANVLTF	TGTGCCAGTAGCAGGACAGGCCCAGGTGGGGCCAACGTCCTGACTTTC
NA	TRBJ2-7	TRBV9	TRBD2	CASSVEGLAGDEQYF	TGTGCCAGCAGCGTAGAGGGACTAGCGGGTGACGAGCAGTACTTC
NA	TRBJ1-2	TRBV19	NA	CASSPAGIYGYTF	TGTGCCAGTAGTCCAGCCGGGATATATGGCTACACCTTC
few	TRBJ1-2	TRBV9	TRBD1	CASSVTTEGGLGYGYTF	TGTGCCAGCAGCGTAACCACGGAAGGGGGCCTGGGGTATGGCTACACCTTC
NA	TRBJ2-5	TRBV5-1	NA	CASSLNPRQETQYF	TGCGCCAGCAGCTTGAACCCACGCCAAGAGACCCAGTACTTC
NA	TRBJ2-2	TRBV5-1	TRBD1	CASSSTGGAYTGELFF	TGCGCCAGCAGCTCAACAGGGGGCGCCTACACCGGGGAGCTGTTTTTT
NA	TRBJ1-6	TRBV7-9	NA	CASSSSNSPLHF	TGTGCCAGCAGCTCGTCCAATTCACCCCTCCACTTT
NA	TRBJ2-3	TRBV7-2	NA	CASSLGTPTTDTQYF	TGTGCCAGCAGCTTGGGTACTCCAACCACAGATACGCAGTATTTT
NA	TRBJ1-5	TRBV28	NA	CASSRGHQPQHF	TGTGCCAGCAGCCGGGGGCATCAGCCCCAGCATTTT
NA	TRBJ2-1	TRBV19	TRBD2	CASTWGGSNIYNEQFF	TGTGCCAGTACTTGGGGGGGATCCAACATATACAATGAGCAGTTCTTC
once	TRBJ2-2	TRBV6-4	NA	CASSLLGLDTGELFF	TGTGCCAGCAGTCTACTCGGCTTAGACACCGGGGAGCTGTTTTTT
NA	TRBJ2-5	TRBV7-2	NA	CASSGLTVETQYF	TGTGCCAGCAGCGGGCTGACAGTGGAGACCCAGTACTTC
few	TRBJ2-5	TRBV28	TRBD1	CAAAQTGQGLWTQYF	TGTGCCGCCGCCCAAACGGGACAGGGGCTGTGGACCCAGTACTTC
NA	TRBJ2-1	TRBV18	TRBD1	CASSPDGQDYNEQFF	TGTGCCAGCTCACCCGATGGACAGGACTACAATGAGCAGTTCTTC
NA	TRBJ2-4	TRBV6-5	NA	CASSPQSESIQYF	TGTGCCAGCAGTCCGCAGAGCGAGTCCATTCAGTACTTC
NA	TRBJ2-7	TRBV11-1	NA	CASSPSGLSYEQYF	TGTGCCAGCAGCCCCTCGGGACTTTCCTACGAGCAGTACTTC
NA	TRBJ1-2	TRBV28	TRBD1	CASSLWDREGYGYTF	TGTGCCAGCAGTTTATGGGACAGGGAGGGTTATGGCTACACCTTC
NA	TRBJ2-1	TRBV7-9	NA	CASSTFADLGVSNEQFF	TGTGCCAGCAGCACGTTCGCCGATTTGGGGGTCAGCAATGAGCAGTTCTTC
NA	TRBJ1-1	TRBV7-8	NA	CASSPRRGVVNTEAFF	TGTGCCAGCAGCCCACGCCGGGGGGTAGTGAACACTGAAGCTTTCTTT
NA	TRBJ2-5	TRBV19	NA	CASNRAAAPGETQYF	TGTGCCAGTAATCGGGCGGCAGCCCCGGGGGAGACCCAGTACTTC
NA	TRBJ2-3	TRBV7-8	NA	CASSSTFGTTDTQYF	TGTGCCAGCAGCAGCACCTTTGGGACCACAGATACGCAGTATTTT
NA	TRBJ1-2	TRBV6-6	NA	CASSYLSNGYTF	TGTGCCAGCAGTTACCTCTCGAATGGCTACACCTTC
NA	TRBJ2-7	TRBV2	TRBD2	CASSDTSGYEQYF	TGTGCCAGCAGTGATACTAGCGGGTACGAGCAGTACTTC
NA	TRBJ2-2	TRBV7-6	TRBD2	CASVPGLATNTGELFF	TGTGCCAGCGTTCCGGGACTAGCGACGAACACCGGGGAGCTGTTTTTT
NA	TRBJ2-3	TRBV11-1	NA	CASSSDLVTQYF	TGTGCCAGCAGCTCCGACTTGGTTACGCAGTATTTT
few	TRBJ1-1	TRBV29-1	NA	CSVTGSGDTEAFF	TGCAGCGTTACAGGGTCGGGGGACACTGAAGCTTTCTTT
NA	TRBJ2-1	TRBV11-1	NA	CASSTRLYNEQFF	TGTGCCAGCAGCACCCGACTCTACAATGAGCAGTTCTTC
NA	TRBJ1-2	TRBV10-3	NA	CAISESQGGYTF	TGTGCCATCAGTGAGTCACAAGGGGGCTACACCTTC
NA	TRBJ1-4	TRBV5-6	NA	CASSLKSTNEKLFF	TGTGCCAGCAGCTTGAAAAGTACTAATGAAAAACTGTTTTTT
NA	TRBJ2-7	TRBV29-1	TRBD2	CSVSGLAGAGEQYF	TGCAGCGTTTCGGGACTAGCGGGAGCAGGCGAGCAGTACTTC
NA	TRBJ1-2	TRBV6-1	TRBD1	CASGTGINYGYTF	TGTGCCAGCGGGACAGGGATCAACTATGGCTACACCTTC
NA	TRBJ2-1	TRBV9	NA	CASSVIGLSSYNEQFF	TGTGCCAGCAGCGTAATCGGACTAAGCTCCTACAATGAGCAGTTCTTC
NA	TRBJ2-1	TRBV29-1	NA	CSVELRQFEQFF	TGCAGCGTGGAACTCCGACAGTTTGAGCAGTTCTTC
NA	TRBJ2-7	TRBV6-1	NA	CASSARGRLYEQYF	TGTGCCAGTTCCGCCCGGGGACGACTATACGAGCAGTACTTC
NA	TRBJ1-1	TRBV10-3	TRBD1	CAIRGTGGNTEAFF	TGTGCCATCAGAGGGACAGGTGGGAACACTGAAGCTTTCTTT
once	TRBJ2-7	TRBV5-4	TRBD1	CASSLTDRDYEQYF	TGTGCCAGCAGCCTTACGGACAGGGACTACGAGCAGTACTTC
NA	TRBJ2-7	TRBV7-3	TRBD2	CASSPYGDYRSRTYEQYF	TGTGCCAGCAGCCCCTACGGGGACTATCGATCCCGAACCTACGAGCAGTACTTC
once	TRBJ1-5	TRBV19	NA	CASASWGFGSNQPQHF	TGTGCCAGTGCGAGTTGGGGCTTTGGGAGCAATCAGCCCCAGCATTTT
NA	TRBJ2-1	TRBV7-2	NA	CASSLPGTPLGNEQFF	TGTGCCAGCAGCTTGCCCGGGACACCTCTCGGGAATGAGCAGTTCTTC
few	TRBJ1-1	TRBV29-1	NA	CSVEDNLLEGAFF	TGCAGCGTTGAAGATAACCTCTTAGAGGGAGCTTTCTTT
NA	TRBJ2-7	TRBV5-1	NA	CASSEEPGRSYEQYF	TGCGCCAGCAGCGAGGAACCGGGACGGAGCTACGAGCAGTACTTC